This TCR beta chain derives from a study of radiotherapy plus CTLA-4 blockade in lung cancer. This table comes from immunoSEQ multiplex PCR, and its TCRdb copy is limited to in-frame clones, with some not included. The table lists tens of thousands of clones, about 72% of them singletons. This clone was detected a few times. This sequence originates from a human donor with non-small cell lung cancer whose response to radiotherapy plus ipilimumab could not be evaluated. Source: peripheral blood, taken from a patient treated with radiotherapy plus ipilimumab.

The CDR3 loop is CASSFNRVTYNEQFF. CDR3 bases: TGTGCCAGCAGTTTTAACAGGGTAACTTACAATGAGCAGTTCTTC. The chain is built from TRBV11-2 and TRBJ2-1, with a weak D call TRBD1 (6 bases). V lost 6 bases and J lost 4, with 16 bases in between. This CDR3 has 15 amino acids. CDR1 and CDR2 from the germline V gene are SGHAT and FQNNGV.